This entry is about one TCR beta chain. The antigen is not known. The sample comes from a study of T cell responses to AZD1222 COVID-19 vaccine. The CDR3 runs to 15 residues. The germline V and J ends were trimmed by 2 bases and 3 bases, with 13 bases remaining between them. Germline V gene lookup returns CDR1 ENHRY and CDR2 SYGVKD. Notes on the study in general: Reports indicate that nearly half of spike-specific TCRs are directed at unmutated variant regions.

Produced via immunoSEQ multiplex PCR; TCRdb's table is partial and in-frame only. The sample lists 98,000 or so clones; about nine tenths were seen once. This chain joins TRBV10-3 and TRBJ1-2; possibly TRBD1 for D (6 bases). The sequence came from an adult in good health. The sequenced sample was peripheral blood, obtained on day 0 of MenACWY control vaccination. CDR3 sequence reads: CAISEMGGADYGYTF. DNA for the CDR3: TGTGCCATCAGTGAGATGGGGGGCGCCGACTATGGCTACACCTTC.